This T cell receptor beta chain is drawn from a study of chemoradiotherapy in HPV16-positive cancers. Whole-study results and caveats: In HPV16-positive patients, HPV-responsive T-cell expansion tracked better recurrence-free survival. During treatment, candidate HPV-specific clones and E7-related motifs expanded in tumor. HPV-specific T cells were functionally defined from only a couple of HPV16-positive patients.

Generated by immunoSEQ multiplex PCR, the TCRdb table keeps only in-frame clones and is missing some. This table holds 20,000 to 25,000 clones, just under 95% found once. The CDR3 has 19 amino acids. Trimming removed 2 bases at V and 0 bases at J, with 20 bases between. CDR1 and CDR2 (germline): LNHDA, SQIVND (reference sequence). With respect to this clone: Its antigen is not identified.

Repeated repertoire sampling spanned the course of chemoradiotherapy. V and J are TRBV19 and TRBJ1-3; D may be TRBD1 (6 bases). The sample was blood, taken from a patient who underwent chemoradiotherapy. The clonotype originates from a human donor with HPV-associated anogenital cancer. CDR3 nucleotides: TGTGCCAGTAGTATAACGGGGGGCGCAGCCCTCAGCTCTGGAAACACCATATATTTT. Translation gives CASSITGGAALSSGNTIYF.